The sequence of this T cell receptor (beta chain) was determined in a study of T cells in Graves' hyperthyroidism and ophthalmopathy. Researchers took RNA transcripts and amplified the TCR beta CDR3 regions from them. During a first-round RT-PCR of the TCR CDR3, the HTBI primer set was used. Each CDR3 protein gets one entry after TCRdb re-called the multiplex PCR reads with MiXCR. The data contain 200,000 to 250,000 distinct CDR3 sequences, approximately 16% of them singletons. This clonotype was counted many times. From more than 9.5 ml of fresh peripheral blood, PBMCs were isolated. The sample was blood. The source is a woman aged 45-60 years with Graves' hyperthyroidism.

CDR3: CASNDAGTGTYGYTF. CDR3 DNA: TGTGCCAGTAACGACGCCGGGACAGGGACCTATGGCTACACCTTC. The chain couples TRBV19 to TRBJ1-2, with TRBD1 identical over 9 bases. The CDR3 length is 15 residues. V trimming: 7 bases; J trimming: 4 bases; junction bases outside the gene matches: 10. Germline CDR1 reads LNHDA; CDR2 reads SQIVND (reference sequence). The whole variable domain, remainder taken from reference TRBV19 and TRBJ1-2, is DGGITQSPKYLFRKEGQNVTLSCEQNLNHDAMYWYRQDPGQGLRLIYYSQIVNDFQKGDIAEGYSVSREKKESFPLTVTSAQKNPTAFYLCASNDAGTGTYGYTFGSGTRLTVV.